Listed below are T cell receptor beta chains from one sample, sequenced in a study of T cell responses to AZD1222 COVID-19 vaccine. Libraries were prepared by immunoSEQ multiplex PCR; TCRdb keeps only in-frame clonotypes and omits some of them. This sample has 65,000 to 95,000 clones, with 80% found just once. The sequences come from peripheral blood, collected on day 0 of AZD1222 vaccination. The source is an adult in good health. Both conserved end residues are part of each CDR3. Each record gives: D gene, J gene, clone size, CDR3 length, V gene, CDR3 protein, CDR3 DNA. D genes are given only for firm matches. Clone size is not always given. Where it is, it says once, few, many or a class for expanded clones.

>TRBD2|TRBJ2-7|NA|15|TRBV7-8
CASSLRWSGAYEQYF
TGTGCCAGCAGCTTAAGGTGGAGCGGGGCCTACGAGCAGTACTTC
>NA|TRBJ2-1|NA|16|TRBV5-5
CASSLTAGTTYNEQFF
TGTGCCAGCAGTTTGACTGCCGGGACAACCTACAATGAGCAGTTCTTC
>NA|TRBJ2-3|NA|14|TRBV3-1/TRBV3-2
CASSQFTSTDTQYF
TGTGCCAGCAGCCAATTTACGAGCACAGATACGCAGTATTTT
>TRBD1|TRBJ1-2|NA|17|TRBV4-2
CASSQGRDREKLYGYTF
TGTGCCAGCAGCCAAGGCCGGGACAGGGAGAAGCTCTATGGCTACACCTTC
>NA|TRBJ2-5|medium-sized|13|TRBV29-1
CSVPEGLVETQYF
TGCAGCGTTCCTGAAGGGTTGGTAGAGACCCAGTACTTC
>NA|TRBJ1-2|NA|13|TRBV6-5
CASSPDGNYGYTF
TGTGCCAGCAGCCCCGACGGCAACTATGGCTACACCTTC
>NA|TRBJ2-7|NA|12|TRBV29-1
CSISRTPYEQYF
TGCAGCATCTCAAGGACACCCTACGAGCAGTACTTC
>TRBD1|TRBJ1-2|once|14|TRBV10-3
CAITVGQANYGYTF
TGTGCCATCACCGTGGGACAGGCTAACTATGGCTACACCTTC
>NA|TRBJ1-5|NA|13|TRBV12-3/TRBV12-4
CASSGRGYQPQHF
TGTGCCAGCAGTGGACGGGGATATCAGCCCCAGCATTTT
>NA|TRBJ1-4|NA|13|TRBV19
CASSPGFNEKLFF
TGTGCCAGTAGTCCCGGATTTAATGAAAAACTGTTTTTT
>NA|TRBJ2-7|NA|14|TRBV28
CASSFQGTTYEQYF
TGTGCCAGCAGTTTTCAGGGGACAACCTACGAGCAGTACTTC
>NA|TRBJ1-4|many|15|TRBV25-1
CASSYTAATNEKLFF
TGTGCCAGCAGTTATACAGCCGCAACTAATGAAAAACTGTTTTTT
>NA|TRBJ2-1|NA|15|TRBV29-1
CSVEDLVRGGNEQFF
TGCAGCGTTGAAGATCTCGTCAGGGGTGGCAATGAGCAGTTCTTC
>NA|TRBJ1-4|NA|13|TRBV15
CATSRGGAEKLFF
TGTGCCACCAGCAGAGGGGGGGCCGAAAAACTGTTTTTT
>TRBD1|TRBJ2-7|NA|16|TRBV19
CASSQPPGQGAHEQYF
TGTGCCAGTAGCCAACCCCCGGGACAGGGGGCCCACGAGCAGTACTTC
>NA|TRBJ1-4|NA|14|TRBV25-1
CASSELGLNEKLFF
TGTGCCAGCAGTGAATTAGGACTGAATGAAAAACTGTTTTTT
>NA|TRBJ2-7|once|12|TRBV18
CASSPGVYEQYF
TGTGCCAGCTCACCTGGAGTCTACGAGCAGTACTTC
>NA|TRBJ2-1|NA|14|TRBV28
CASSSGGTYNEQFF
TGTGCCAGCAGTTCCGGCGGAACCTACAATGAGCAGTTCTTC
>TRBD1|TRBJ1-1|NA|13|TRBV19
CASSLTGTTEAFF
TGTGCCAGTAGTTTGACAGGGACGACTGAAGCTTTCTTT
>TRBD2|TRBJ2-5|NA|16|TRBV5-1
CASSLASSGFQETQYF
TGCGCCAGCAGCTTGGCCTCTAGCGGCTTTCAAGAGACCCAGTACTTC
>TRBD2|TRBJ2-7|NA|16|TRBV5-4
CASSLAASGSRYEQYF
TGTGCCAGCAGCTTGGCCGCTAGCGGGAGTAGATACGAGCAGTACTTC
>TRBD1|TRBJ2-7|NA|14|TRBV6-5
CASSSWDRSYEQYF
TGTGCCAGCAGTTCCTGGGACAGGTCCTACGAGCAGTACTTC
>TRBD2|TRBJ2-5|NA|16|TRBV4-2
CASSQDRASGPVAQYF
TGTGCCAGCAGCCAAGATCGAGCTAGCGGACCCGTGGCCCAGTACTTC
>TRBD2|TRBJ2-2|NA|17|TRBV6-6
CASSPRLAGERGGELFF
TGTGCCAGCAGTCCACGCCTAGCGGGAGAACGGGGGGGGGAGCTGTTTTTT
>NA|TRBJ1-2|NA|11|TRBV30
CAWSSPSSPTF
TGTGCCTGGAGTTCCCCCTCCTCCCCTACCTTC
>NA|TRBJ2-7|NA|15|TRBV11-2
CASSLDRDRSYEQYF
TGTGCCAGCAGCTTAGATCGGGACCGCTCCTACGAGCAGTACTTC
>TRBD1|TRBJ1-1|NA|15|TRBV5-1
CASSGRTGGDTEAFF
TGCGCCAGCAGCGGACGGACAGGGGGAGACACTGAAGCTTTCTTT